The subject of this entry is one T cell receptor beta chain. The germline gives CDR1 MNHEY, CDR2 SMNVEV (reference sequence). This CDR3 spans 16 amino acids. V shed 5 bases and J shed 0 bases, with 14 bases lying between them. The sample is drawn from a study of blood T cell repertoires in COVID-19. This table comes from immunoSEQ multiplex PCR, and its TCRdb copy is limited to in-frame clones, with some not included. This repertoire shows some 200,000 clones, more than 80% found once; its top ten account for around 10%. The rearrangement joins TRBV27 to TRBJ1-5; D unclear. Source material: peripheral blood. This TCR came from a woman of 80 years or more with COVID-19, enrolled during active disease. Here the CDR3 DNA reads TGTGCCAGCAGTCCCATCCCCCAGTATAGCAATCAGCCCCAGCATTTT. It specifies CASSPIPQYSNQPQHF.